Following are 26 T cell receptor beta chains from one sample sequenced in a study of cytomegalovirus exposure and HLA in healthy donors. Vbeta (60) and Jbeta (13) primers were used in the PCR. TCRdb's copy holds only in-frame clones and misses some; the assay was immunoSEQ multiplex PCR. This table holds some 130,000 clones, 75% to 85% found once. Sequences were obtained from PBMCs. Source of these receptors: a woman aged 50 to 60 in good health and CMV-seropositive.

The chain has TRBV28 and TRBJ1-2; TRBD1 might be the D (6 bases). Germline CDR1 MDHEN, CDR2 SYDVKM. This CDR3 spans 14 amino acids. With 3 bases removed from V and 7 bases from J, the gap between germline ends came to 15 bases. CDR3 protein: CASSLRTEISGYTF. The DNA of the CDR3 is TGTGCCAGCAGTTTGAGGACAGAGATCTCTGGCTACACCTTC.

The chain uses TRBV14 and TRBJ2-3, with D possibly TRBD1 on 6 matching bases. This CDR3 has 16 amino acids. The germline gives CDR1 SGHDN, CDR2 FVKESK. V lost 5 bases and J 4 bases, leaving 19 bases between the germline ends. The CDR3 reads CASSYFGRTESDTQYF. CDR3 coding DNA: TGTGCCAGCAGCTACTTTGGAAGGACAGAGTCAGATACGCAGTATTTT.

In this sample, this clone turned up once. The rearrangement uses TRBV11-2 and TRBJ2-5; a weak D match, TRBD2 (6 bases). The germline V gene has CDR1 SGHAT and CDR2 FQNNGV. The CDR3 is made up of 16 amino acids. The V end lost 2 bases, the J end lost 10 bases, and 23 bases lay between the germline ends. The CDR3 here is CASSLRPTGQGLRQYF. CDR3 nucleotide sequence: TGTGCCAGCAGCTTACGACCTACGGGCCAGGGACTGCGCCAGTACTTC.

This clone was seen only a few times. V is TRBV28 and J is TRBJ2-1, with 10 nucleotides matching TRBD2. In germline, CDR1 is MDHEN, CDR2 SYDVKM. The CDR3 runs to 15 residues. Trimming at V came to 5 bases and at J to 8 bases, leaving 9 bases not matched to a gene. The CDR3: CASSKLAGLGDEQFF. CDR3 sequence (DNA): TGTGCCAGCAGTAAACTAGCGGGACTGGGGGATGAGCAGTTCTTC.

As for this clone: At one of its ends the junction is not consistent with the germline gene, which may arise from a read error. The chain has TRBV2 and TRBJ2-7; 10 bases match TRBD1. The CDR3 consists of 13 residues. Germline V gene lookup returns CDR1 SNHLY and CDR2 FYNNEI. CDR3 nucleotide sequence: TGTGCCAGTTCGCCGGGACAGGGGAATAGTATGGGGTTC. Its translation: CASSPGQGNSMGF. Combining the CDR3 with reference TRBV2 and TRBJ2-7 gives the whole variable domain EPEVTQTPSHQVTQMGQEVILRCVPISNHLYFYWYRQILGQKVEFLVSFYNNEISEKSEIFDDQFSVERPDGSNFTLKIRSTKLEDSAMYFCASSPGQGNSMGFGPGTRLTVT.

The chain is built from TRBV11-3 and TRBJ2-1; D might be TRBD1 (6 bases). The germline V and J ends were trimmed by 1 base and 7 bases, with 17 bases remaining between them. CDR3 length: 16 residues. Per germline, CDR1 SGHNT and CDR2 YENEEA. This CDR3 is CASSLGWAQGRNEQFF. CDR3 bases: TGTGCCAGCAGCTTAGGATGGGCACAGGGTCGGAATGAGCAGTTCTTC.

The gene calls are TRBV19 and TRBJ2-1, with 14 nucleotides matching TRBD2. CDR1 is LNHDA and CDR2 is SQIVND in the germline V gene (reference sequence). Germline trimming cut 8 bases from V and 8 bases from J; bases unmatched to any gene: 11. The length of the CDR3 is 16 residues. The DNA of the CDR3 is TGTGCCAGTGGAAGAACAGGACTAGCGGGAGGCGATGAGCAGTTCTTC. It is translated as CASGRTGLAGGDEQFF. The variable domain in full, with the rest retrieved from reference TRBV19 and TRBJ2-1, is DGGITQSPKYLFRKEGQNVTLSCEQNLNHDAMYWYRQDPGQGLRLIYYSQIVNDFQKGDIAEGYSVSREKKESFPLTVTSAQKNPTAFYLCASGRTGLAGGDEQFFGPGTRLTVL.

The chain carries TRBV11-2 and TRBJ2-7; 12 bases agree with TRBD2. Germline V lookup: CDR1 SGHAT, CDR2 FQNNGV. CDR3 size: 13 residues. Losses at the gene ends were 5 bases for V and 12 bases for J; bases not matched to a gene: 8. CDR3 coding DNA: TGTGCCAGCAGCGAGACTAGCGGGAGTGGGGTGTACTTC. This translates into CASSETSGSGVYF.

This chain links TRBV5-4 with TRBJ1-1; maybe TRBD1 (6 bases). V dropped 4 bases and J dropped 4 bases, with 14 bases sitting between them. This CDR3 is built from 14 residues. Looked up from germline, CDR1 is SGHNT and CDR2 is YYREEE (reference sequence). CDR3 nucleotides: TGTGCCAGCAGCGTTGGGGGGGCGGGCACTGAAGCTTTCTTT. Its translation is CASSVGGAGTEAFF.

V gene TRBV10-3 combines with J gene TRBJ1-1, with 7 bases matching TRBD1. This CDR3 contains 13 residues. Germline V lookup: CDR1 ENHRY, CDR2 SYGVKD. V trimming: 2 bases; J trimming: 7 bases; junction bases outside the gene matches: 4. CDR3: CAISETGTDEAFF. Here the CDR3 DNA reads TGTGCCATCAGTGAGACCGGGACAGATGAAGCTTTCTTT.

This clone was seen more than once but under ten times. The rearrangement joins TRBV28 to TRBJ1-2; D uncertain. Trimming stripped 3 bases from V and 8 bases from J, with 7 bases between. This CDR3 has 11 amino acids. The germline V gene has CDR1 MDHEN and CDR2 SYDVKM. CDR3 region: CASSFTRGYTF. The CDR3 region has the DNA TGTGCCAGCAGTTTTACGAGGGGCTACACCTTC.

The chain couples TRBV7-2 to TRBJ1-1; 8 bases map to TRBD1. Trimming removed 6 bases from V and 1 base from J; junction bases left unmatched: 4. Germline CDR1 SGHTA, CDR2 FQGNSA. The CDR3 length is 14 residues. CDR3 sequence: CASRRDRRNTEAFF. Written as DNA, the CDR3 is TGTGCCAGCAGACGGGACAGGAGGAACACTGAAGCTTTCTTT.

This sequence joins TRBV5-1 and TRBJ2-3, with 7 bases lining up with TRBD2. This CDR3 is built from 18 residues. With 4 bases clipped from V and 3 bases from J, the junction kept 17 bases outside the gene matches. From germline, CDR1 is SGHRS and CDR2 YFSETQ. CDR3 sequence (DNA): TGCGCCAGCAGCCCCTGGACTAGTCAGAGTAGGCCGACAGATACGCAGTATTTT. Amino acids: CASSPWTSQSRPTDTQYF.

The chain couples TRBV28 to TRBJ1-2; 7 positions match TRBD1. CDR1 is MDHEN, CDR2 SYDVKM, per germline. V lost 5 bases to trimming and J lost 4 bases; unmatched junction nucleotides: 7. This CDR3 region has 14 residues. In DNA, the CDR3 is TGTGCCAGCAGTCCCGAACAGGGGATCTATGGCTACACCTTC. Translation gives CASSPEQGIYGYTF.

This clone has just a few counts. The rearrangement links TRBV7-9 to TRBJ2-7; TRBD1 matches at 7 bases. CDR3 length: 14 amino acids. Looked up from germline, CDR1 is SEHNR and CDR2 is FQNEAQ (reference sequence). Trimming cost V 6 bases and J 2 bases; bases outside gene matches: 7. The CDR3 DNA follows: TGTGCCAGCAGTCTCGGGACAGCAACCTACGAGCAGTACTTC. It codes for CASSLGTATYEQYF.

The V and J genes are TRBV27 and TRBJ2-5; tentative D call: TRBD2 (5 bases). Germline values: CDR1 MNHEY, CDR2 SMNVEV (reference sequence). V was shortened by 8 bases and J by 1 base, with 20 bases between the two germline ends. CDR3 size: 16 residues. The CDR3 nucleotides are TGTGCCAGCTCGCCCCTAGCTCCAACTATCCAAGAGACCCAGTACTTC. Translation gives CASSPLAPTIQETQYF.

The chain joins TRBV4-3 to TRBJ2-7, with a tentative D call TRBD2 (7 bases). Trimming left V 1 base short and J 6 bases short, with 16 bases between. The CDR3 totals 15 residues. The germline CDR1 and CDR2 sequences are LGHNA and YSLEER. CDR3 residues: CASSQASWGGAEQYF. Here the CDR3 DNA reads TGCGCCAGCAGCCAAGCCTCGTGGGGGGGCGCCGAGCAGTACTTC.

The gene calls are TRBV5-1 and TRBJ1-2, with D tentatively TRBD1 (6 bases). CDR1 SGHRS and CDR2 YFSETQ come from the germline V gene. V lost 2 bases, J lost 4 bases, and 9 bases lay in between. CDR3 length: 13 residues. The CDR3 nucleotides are TGCGCCAGCAGCTTAGGGGGTGGCTATGGCTACACCTTC. It codes for CASSLGGGYGYTF.

This rearrangement joins TRBV12-5 to TRBJ2-2, with 8 bases lining up with TRBD1. The germline V gene encodes CDR1 LGHNT and CDR2 FRNRAP. The CDR3 totals 17 residues. J was trimmed by 4 bases and V by 2 bases; bases with no gene match: 9. The chain's CDR3 is CASGLTPAGGVTGELFF. In DNA, the CDR3 is TGTGCTAGTGGTTTGACCCCGGCAGGGGGCGTCACCGGGGAGCTGTTTTTT.

The CDR3 reads CASSLSRGTDTQYF. In nucleotides, the CDR3 is TGTGCCAGCAGCTTATCGCGGGGCACAGATACGCAGTATTTT. The chain employs TRBV11-2 and TRBJ2-3; D is possibly TRBD2 (5 bases). Trimming shortened V by 2 bases and J by 1 base, and 7 bases separated the two germline ends. The germline V gene has CDR1 SGHAT and CDR2 FQNNGV. The CDR3 is made up of 14 amino acids.

The gene calls are TRBV28 and TRBJ2-2; D call uncertain. The CDR3 is 12 amino acids. CDR1 and CDR2 (germline): MDHEN, SYDVKM. V was cut by 10 bases and J by 4 bases, with 10 bases left in between. The CDR3 DNA is TGTGCCACCAGGTATTTCACCGGGGAGCTGTTTTTT. As protein: CATRYFTGELFF.

This clone appeared a few times. The rearrangement uses TRBV29-1 and TRBJ1-4; 7 nucleotides align to TRBD1. The CDR3 covers 12 residues. After removal of 6 bases from V and 7 bases from J, the junction contained 5 bases not matched to a gene. The germline V gene has CDR1 SQVTM and CDR2 ANQGSEA. CDR3 region: CSVKGATEKLFF. CDR3 DNA sequence: TGCAGCGTGAAGGGGGCGACTGAAAAACTGTTTTTT.

The rearrangement links TRBV11-2 to TRBJ2-1; no reliable D call. This CDR3 has 15 amino acids. Germline loops: CDR1 SGHAT, CDR2 FQNNGV. V lost 0 bases to trimming and J lost 1 base, with 7 bases between them. This CDR3 reads CASSLDSISYNEQFF. In nucleotides, the CDR3 is TGTGCCAGCAGCTTAGACAGTATATCCTACAATGAGCAGTTCTTC.

The CDR3 nucleotides are TGTGCCAGCAGTGCCATGTCCGCGACAGTTGCCTACGAGCAGTACTTC. Amino acids: CASSAMSATVAYEQYF. V and J are TRBV6-1 and TRBJ2-7; weak D call: TRBD1 (5 bases). Germline CDR1 is MNHNS and CDR2 is SASEGT. This CDR3 has 16 amino acids. V was clipped by 4 bases and J by 2 bases, with 18 bases between them.

CDR3 sequence: CASSLERTDTQYF. DNA of the CDR3: TGTGCCAGCAGCTTAGAGAGGACAGATACGCAGTATTTT. V and J are TRBV7-2 and TRBJ2-3; D not resolved. Germline V gene sequence: CDR1 SGHTA, CDR2 FQGNSA. There are 13 residues in the CDR3. Trimming took off 1 base at V and 3 bases at J, with 5 bases between the two ends.

This sequence joins TRBV9 and TRBJ2-2, with TRBD1 matching over 8 bases. This CDR3 has 16 amino acids. The germline V gene encodes CDR1 SGDLS and CDR2 YYNGEE. The J segment lost 6 bases and the V segment lost 4 bases, leaving 11 bases of the junction unmatched. CDR3 loop: CASSPLGTGGSGELFF. In DNA form, the CDR3 reads TGTGCCAGCAGCCCCTTAGGTACAGGGGGATCCGGGGAGCTGTTTTTT.